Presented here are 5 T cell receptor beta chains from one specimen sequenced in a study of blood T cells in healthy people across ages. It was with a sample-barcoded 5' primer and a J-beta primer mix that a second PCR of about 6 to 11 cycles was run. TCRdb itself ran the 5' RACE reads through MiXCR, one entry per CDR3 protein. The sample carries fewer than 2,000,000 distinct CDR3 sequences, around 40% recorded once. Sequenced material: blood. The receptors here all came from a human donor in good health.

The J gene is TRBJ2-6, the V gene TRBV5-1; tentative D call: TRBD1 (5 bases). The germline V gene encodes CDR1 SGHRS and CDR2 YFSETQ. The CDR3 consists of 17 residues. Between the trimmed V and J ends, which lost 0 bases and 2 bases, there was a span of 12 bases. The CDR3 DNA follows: TGCGCCAGCAGCTTGGCCCACAGGCTCGCTGGGGCCAACGTCCTGACTTTC. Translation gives CASSLAHRLAGANVLTF. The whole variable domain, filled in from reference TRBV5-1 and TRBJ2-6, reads KAGVTQTPRYLIKTRGQQVTLSCSPISGHRSVSWYQQTPGQGLQFLFEYFSETQRNKGNFPGRFSGRQFSNSRSEMNVSTLELGDSALYLCASSLAHRLAGANVLTFGAGSRLTVL.

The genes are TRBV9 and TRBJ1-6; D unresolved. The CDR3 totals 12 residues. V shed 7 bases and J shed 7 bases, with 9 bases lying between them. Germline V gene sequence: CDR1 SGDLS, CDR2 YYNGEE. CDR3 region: CASSVPNSPLHF. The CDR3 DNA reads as TGTGCCAGCTCGGTCCCAAATTCACCCCTCCACTTT.

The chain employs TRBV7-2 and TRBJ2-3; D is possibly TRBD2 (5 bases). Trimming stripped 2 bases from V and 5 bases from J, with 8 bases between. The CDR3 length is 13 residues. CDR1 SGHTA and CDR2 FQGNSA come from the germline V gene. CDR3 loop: CASSLTRQDTQYF. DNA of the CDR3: TGTGCCAGCAGCTTAACTAGGCAAGATACGCAGTATTTT.

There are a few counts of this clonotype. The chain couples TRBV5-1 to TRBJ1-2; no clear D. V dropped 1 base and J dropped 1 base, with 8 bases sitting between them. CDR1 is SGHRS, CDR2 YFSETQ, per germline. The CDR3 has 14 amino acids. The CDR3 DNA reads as TGCGCCAGCAGCTTGCGAGATGTTAACTATGGCTACACCTTC. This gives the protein CASSLRDVNYGYTF.

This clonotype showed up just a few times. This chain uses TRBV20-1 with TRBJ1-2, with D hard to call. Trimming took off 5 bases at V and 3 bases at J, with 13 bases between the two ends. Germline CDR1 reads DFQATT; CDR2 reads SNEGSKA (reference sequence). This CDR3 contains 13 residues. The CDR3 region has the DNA TGCAGTGCTCAGATACCTACCGACTATGGCTACACCTTC. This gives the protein CSAQIPTDYGYTF.